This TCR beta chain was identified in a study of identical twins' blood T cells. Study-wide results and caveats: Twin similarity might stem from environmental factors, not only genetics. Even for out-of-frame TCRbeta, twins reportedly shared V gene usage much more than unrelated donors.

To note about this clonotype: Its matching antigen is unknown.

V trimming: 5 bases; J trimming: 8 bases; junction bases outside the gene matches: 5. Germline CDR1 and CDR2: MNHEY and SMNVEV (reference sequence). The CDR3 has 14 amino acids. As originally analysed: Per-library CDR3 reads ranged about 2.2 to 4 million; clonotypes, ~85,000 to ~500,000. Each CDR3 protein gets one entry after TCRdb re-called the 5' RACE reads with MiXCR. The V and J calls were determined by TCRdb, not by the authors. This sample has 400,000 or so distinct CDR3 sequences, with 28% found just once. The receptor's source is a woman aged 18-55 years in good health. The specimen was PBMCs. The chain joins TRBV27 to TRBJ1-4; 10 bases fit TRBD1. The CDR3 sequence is CASSMGQGREKLFF. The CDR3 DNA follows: TGTGCCAGCAGTATGGGACAGGGGAGGGAAAAACTGTTTTTT. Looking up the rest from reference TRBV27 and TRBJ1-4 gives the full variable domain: EAQVTQNPRYLITVTGKKLTVTCSQNMNHEYMSWYRQDPGLGLRQIYYSMNVEVTDKGDVPEGYKVSRKEKRNFPLILESPSPNQTSLYFCASSMGQGREKLFFGSGTQLSVL.